This T cell receptor (beta chain) stems from a study of human T cells and chemical hapten exposure. Specified time point: patch test 1, 2 weeks after DPC sensitization. The treatment is: therapeutic diphenylcyclopropenone sensitization with weekly scalp DPC. Study results and caveats: As the donors had alopecia, their immune response may differ from healthy people's.

The germline V gene encodes CDR1 DFQATT and CDR2 SNEGSKA (reference sequence). This CDR3 contains 14 residues. The V and J ends lost 6 bases and 10 bases respectively, with 19 bases between them. A few counts support this clonotype. The antigen remains unidentified. MiXCR was run by TCRdb on the RACE reads, yielding one entry per CDR3 protein. The data hold some 120,000 distinct CDR3 sequences, with 9.5% to 13% observed a single time. The sequence derives from a woman between 50 and 59 years old with alopecia areata. Some clones in this sample may be carry-over from other donors' samples. The sequencing here drew on whole blood, taken in connection with sensitization to the hapten diphenylcyclopropenone (DPC). This chain joins TRBV20-1 and TRBJ1-6; tentative D call: TRBD1 (5 bases). This chain's CDR3 is CSAPRRQGNSPLHF. The CDR3 DNA is TGCAGTGCCCCAAGGCGGCAGGGCAACTCACCCCTCCACTTT.